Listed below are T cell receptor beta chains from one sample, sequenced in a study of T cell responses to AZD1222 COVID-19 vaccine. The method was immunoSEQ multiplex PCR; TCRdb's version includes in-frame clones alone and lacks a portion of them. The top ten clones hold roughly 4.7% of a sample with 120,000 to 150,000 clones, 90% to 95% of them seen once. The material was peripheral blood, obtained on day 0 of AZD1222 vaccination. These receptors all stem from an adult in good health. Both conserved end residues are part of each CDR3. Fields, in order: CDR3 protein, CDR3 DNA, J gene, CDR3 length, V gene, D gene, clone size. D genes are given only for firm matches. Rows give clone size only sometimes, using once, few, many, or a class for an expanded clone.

cdr3_aa: CASSLVVQGHSNEQFF; cdr3_nt: TGTGCCAGCAGCTTAGTTGTCCAGGGACACTCCAATGAGCAGTTCTTC; j_call: TRBJ2-1; cdr3_length: 16; v_call: TRBV11-2; d_call: -; clone_size: -
cdr3_aa: CAWSEVRDEQFF; cdr3_nt: TGTGCCTGGAGTGAAGTAAGAGATGAGCAGTTCTTC; j_call: TRBJ2-1; cdr3_length: 12; v_call: TRBV30; d_call: -; clone_size: once
cdr3_aa: CASGTEAFF; cdr3_nt: TGTGCCAGCGGCACTGAAGCTTTCTTT; j_call: TRBJ1-1; cdr3_length: 9; v_call: TRBV11-2; d_call: -; clone_size: few
cdr3_aa: CASSSQGLNYGYTF; cdr3_nt: TGTGCCAGCAGTTCACAGGGCCTTAACTATGGCTACACCTTC; j_call: TRBJ1-2; cdr3_length: 14; v_call: TRBV6-5; d_call: -; clone_size: -
cdr3_aa: CARAYTQPGQSSMEYEQYF; cdr3_nt: TGTGCCAGAGCTTATACCCAGCCGGGACAATCCTCGATGGAGTACGAGCAGTACTTC; j_call: TRBJ2-7; cdr3_length: 19; v_call: TRBV7-3; d_call: -; clone_size: -
cdr3_aa: CAWTETEEGYEQYF; cdr3_nt: TGTGCCTGGACTGAGACAGAGGAGGGCTACGAGCAGTACTTC; j_call: TRBJ2-7; cdr3_length: 14; v_call: TRBV30; d_call: -; clone_size: -
cdr3_aa: CASSTRTRSNQPQHF; cdr3_nt: TGTGCCAGCAGTACCAGGACCCGGAGCAATCAGCCCCAGCATTTT; j_call: TRBJ1-5; cdr3_length: 15; v_call: TRBV6-2/TRBV6-3; d_call: -; clone_size: -
cdr3_aa: CASSYRYDSYEQYF; cdr3_nt: TGTGCCAGCAGCTATAGATACGACTCCTACGAGCAGTACTTC; j_call: TRBJ2-7; cdr3_length: 14; v_call: TRBV7-2; d_call: -; clone_size: -
cdr3_aa: CASSSGGYYGYTF; cdr3_nt: TGTGCCAGCAGCTCGGGTGGGTACTATGGCTACACCTTC; j_call: TRBJ1-2; cdr3_length: 13; v_call: TRBV5-6; d_call: -; clone_size: -
cdr3_aa: CASSLNRDYGYTF; cdr3_nt: TGTGCCAGCAGTTTAAATCGGGATTATGGCTACACCTTC; j_call: TRBJ1-2; cdr3_length: 13; v_call: TRBV12-3/TRBV12-4; d_call: -; clone_size: -
cdr3_aa: CASRPTGTPYGYTF; cdr3_nt: TGTGCCAGCAGGCCGACAGGGACTCCCTATGGCTACACCTTC; j_call: TRBJ1-2; cdr3_length: 14; v_call: TRBV27; d_call: TRBD1; clone_size: -
cdr3_aa: CASSPGGRAVTTGANVLTF; cdr3_nt: TGTGCCAGCAGCCCAGGGGGCAGGGCGGTAACAACTGGGGCCAACGTCCTGACTTTC; j_call: TRBJ2-6; cdr3_length: 19; v_call: TRBV7-9; d_call: TRBD1; clone_size: -
cdr3_aa: CASSLGVPYEQYF; cdr3_nt: TGTGCCAGCAGCTTGGGGGTCCCCTACGAGCAGTACTTC; j_call: TRBJ2-7; cdr3_length: 13; v_call: TRBV12-3/TRBV12-4; d_call: -; clone_size: -
cdr3_aa: CASYQGYSNQPQHF; cdr3_nt: TGTGCCAGTTATCAGGGTTATAGCAATCAGCCCCAGCATTTT; j_call: TRBJ1-5; cdr3_length: 14; v_call: TRBV19; d_call: -; clone_size: -
cdr3_aa: CASSLEAGSETQYF; cdr3_nt: TGCGCCAGCAGCTTGGAGGCAGGGAGCGAGACCCAGTACTTC; j_call: TRBJ2-5; cdr3_length: 14; v_call: TRBV5-1; d_call: -; clone_size: -
cdr3_aa: CASSSNLRVSNQPQHF; cdr3_nt: TGTGCCAGCAGTTCAAACCTCAGGGTCAGCAATCAGCCCCAGCATTTT; j_call: TRBJ1-5; cdr3_length: 16; v_call: TRBV6-2/TRBV6-3; d_call: -; clone_size: -
cdr3_aa: CASSLRSRVGGYTF; cdr3_nt: TGTGCCAGCAGCCTAAGATCCAGGGTAGGAGGCTACACCTTC; j_call: TRBJ1-2; cdr3_length: 14; v_call: TRBV7-8; d_call: -; clone_size: -
cdr3_aa: CASSYGLAGWGGELFF; cdr3_nt: TGTGCCAGCAGCTACGGACTAGCGGGGTGGGGCGGGGAGCTGTTTTTT; j_call: TRBJ2-2; cdr3_length: 16; v_call: TRBV3-1/TRBV3-2; d_call: TRBD2; clone_size: -
cdr3_aa: CASSQDLGTTDYGYTF; cdr3_nt: TGTGCCAGCAGCCAAGATCTCGGGACAACCGACTATGGCTACACCTTC; j_call: TRBJ1-2; cdr3_length: 16; v_call: TRBV4-2; d_call: -; clone_size: -
cdr3_aa: CASSKASPGTIYF; cdr3_nt: TGTGCCAGCAGCAAAGCGTCCCCAGGGACCATATATTTT; j_call: TRBJ1-3; cdr3_length: 13; v_call: TRBV21-1; d_call: -; clone_size: -
cdr3_aa: CASSGQGGAEAFF; cdr3_nt: TGTGCCAGCAGTGGACAGGGGGGAGCTGAAGCTTTCTTT; j_call: TRBJ1-1; cdr3_length: 13; v_call: TRBV2; d_call: TRBD1; clone_size: -
cdr3_aa: CASSQDARGLREKLFF; cdr3_nt: TGCGCCAGCAGCCAAGATGCGCGGGGTTTAAGAGAAAAACTGTTTTTT; j_call: TRBJ1-4; cdr3_length: 16; v_call: TRBV4-1; d_call: -; clone_size: -
cdr3_aa: CASSVGDRSNYGYTF; cdr3_nt: TGTGCCAGCAGCGTAGGGGACAGGAGCAACTATGGCTACACCTTC; j_call: TRBJ1-2; cdr3_length: 15; v_call: TRBV9; d_call: TRBD1; clone_size: -
cdr3_aa: CASSPNPSTGTGELFF; cdr3_nt: TGTGCCAGCAGCCCAAACCCTTCGACAGGCACCGGGGAGCTGTTTTTT; j_call: TRBJ2-2; cdr3_length: 16; v_call: TRBV7-2; d_call: -; clone_size: -
cdr3_aa: CASSRPRLPLLYEQYF; cdr3_nt: TGTGCCAGCAGCCGGCCGCGACTGCCCCTCCTCTACGAGCAGTACTTC; j_call: TRBJ2-7; cdr3_length: 16; v_call: TRBV21-1; d_call: -; clone_size: -
cdr3_aa: CASTNGRSYEQYF; cdr3_nt: TGTGCCAGCACCAACGGGAGGTCCTACGAGCAGTACTTC; j_call: TRBJ2-7; cdr3_length: 13; v_call: TRBV6-5; d_call: TRBD2; clone_size: -
cdr3_aa: CASSLVGLSSYNSPLHF; cdr3_nt: TGTGCCAGCAGCTTAGTAGGCTTGTCCTCCTATAATTCACCCCTCCACTTT; j_call: TRBJ1-6; cdr3_length: 17; v_call: TRBV7-8; d_call: -; clone_size: -
cdr3_aa: CASRGVDGLNEKLFF; cdr3_nt: TGTGCCAGCAGGGGCGTCGACGGACTTAATGAAAAACTGTTTTTT; j_call: TRBJ1-4; cdr3_length: 15; v_call: TRBV27; d_call: -; clone_size: -
cdr3_aa: CASSYSGRGQPQHF; cdr3_nt: TGTGCCAGCAGTTACTCTGGTAGAGGACAACCCCAGCATTTT; j_call: TRBJ1-5; cdr3_length: 14; v_call: TRBV6-5; d_call: -; clone_size: -
cdr3_aa: CASSYDGSHSNQPQHF; cdr3_nt: TGTGCCAGCAGCTATGACGGATCCCATAGCAATCAGCCCCAGCATTTT; j_call: TRBJ1-5; cdr3_length: 16; v_call: TRBV7-2; d_call: -; clone_size: -
cdr3_aa: CASTRELAPNNEQFF; cdr3_nt: TGCGCCAGCACAAGGGAACTAGCGCCTAACAATGAGCAGTTCTTC; j_call: TRBJ2-1; cdr3_length: 15; v_call: TRBV4-3; d_call: TRBD2; clone_size: -
cdr3_aa: CASSLAQGAEQYF; cdr3_nt: TGTGCCAGCAGCTTAGCTCAGGGCGCCGAGCAGTACTTC; j_call: TRBJ2-7; cdr3_length: 13; v_call: TRBV7-9; d_call: -; clone_size: -
cdr3_aa: CATSASGRKFF; cdr3_nt: TGTGCCACCAGTGCCAGCGGGAGAAAGTTCTTC; j_call: TRBJ2-1; cdr3_length: 11; v_call: TRBV24-1; d_call: TRBD2; clone_size: once
cdr3_aa: CASSTRTSPDTQYF; cdr3_nt: TGTGCCAGCAGCACCCGGACTAGCCCAGATACGCAGTATTTT; j_call: TRBJ2-3; cdr3_length: 14; v_call: TRBV2; d_call: TRBD2; clone_size: once
cdr3_aa: CASSLFPPPAGDTEAFF; cdr3_nt: TGTGCCAGCAGCTTATTCCCCCCGCCGGCGGGGGACACTGAAGCTTTCTTT; j_call: TRBJ1-1; cdr3_length: 17; v_call: TRBV7-2; d_call: -; clone_size: -
cdr3_aa: CASSQVGQSYGYTF; cdr3_nt: TGCGCCAGCAGCCAAGTGGGACAAAGCTATGGCTACACCTTC; j_call: TRBJ1-2; cdr3_length: 14; v_call: TRBV4-1; d_call: -; clone_size: -
cdr3_aa: CASSLSGRGQAIYGYTF; cdr3_nt: TGTGCCAGCAGCTTGTCGGGTCGGGGTCAGGCTATTTATGGCTACACCTTC; j_call: TRBJ1-2; cdr3_length: 17; v_call: TRBV5-4; d_call: -; clone_size: -
cdr3_aa: CASRTSGYEQYF; cdr3_nt: TGCGCCAGTCGGACTAGCGGGTACGAGCAGTACTTC; j_call: TRBJ2-7; cdr3_length: 12; v_call: TRBV10-2; d_call: TRBD2; clone_size: -
cdr3_aa: CASSYHPSGRRVYEQYF; cdr3_nt: TGTGCCAGCAGTTACCACCCTAGCGGGAGGAGAGTCTACGAGCAGTACTTC; j_call: TRBJ2-7; cdr3_length: 17; v_call: TRBV6-2/TRBV6-3; d_call: TRBD2; clone_size: few
cdr3_aa: CASSYSSLPGGTEAFF; cdr3_nt: TGTGCCAGCAGTTACTCTTCTCTTCCGGGAGGAACTGAAGCTTTCTTT; j_call: TRBJ1-1; cdr3_length: 16; v_call: TRBV6-5; d_call: -; clone_size: few
cdr3_aa: CASSLVTRNTGELFF; cdr3_nt: TGTGCCAGCAGCTTAGTAACTAGGAACACCGGGGAGCTGTTTTTT; j_call: TRBJ2-2; cdr3_length: 15; v_call: TRBV7-2; d_call: -; clone_size: -
cdr3_aa: CASSQDQGGYNEQFF; cdr3_nt: TGTGCCAGCAGCCAAGACCAGGGGGGTTACAATGAGCAGTTCTTC; j_call: TRBJ2-1; cdr3_length: 15; v_call: TRBV3-1/TRBV3-2; d_call: -; clone_size: -
cdr3_aa: CASSLGTGTYEQYF; cdr3_nt: TGCGCCAGCAGCCTAGGGACAGGGACCTACGAGCAGTACTTC; j_call: TRBJ2-7; cdr3_length: 14; v_call: TRBV4-3; d_call: TRBD1; clone_size: -
cdr3_aa: CASSIALFNEQFF; cdr3_nt: TGTGCCAGTAGTATTGCCCTATTCAATGAGCAGTTCTTC; j_call: TRBJ2-1; cdr3_length: 13; v_call: TRBV19; d_call: -; clone_size: -
cdr3_aa: CASSLEGGSNQPQHF; cdr3_nt: TGTGCCAGCAGTTTAGAGGGAGGTAGCAATCAGCCCCAGCATTTT; j_call: TRBJ1-5; cdr3_length: 15; v_call: TRBV28; d_call: -; clone_size: -
cdr3_aa: CASMSENTGELFF; cdr3_nt: TGTGCCAGCATGTCTGAAAACACCGGGGAGCTGTTTTTT; j_call: TRBJ2-2; cdr3_length: 13; v_call: TRBV12-3/TRBV12-4; d_call: -; clone_size: once
cdr3_aa: CASSLSPAVDTQYF; cdr3_nt: TGTGCTAGCAGCTTAAGCCCGGCGGTAGATACGCAGTATTTT; j_call: TRBJ2-3; cdr3_length: 14; v_call: TRBV7-7; d_call: -; clone_size: -
cdr3_aa: CASSQGVYNGTDTQYF; cdr3_nt: TGCGCCAGCAGCCAAGGGGTTTATAACGGCACAGATACGCAGTATTTT; j_call: TRBJ2-3; cdr3_length: 16; v_call: TRBV4-1; d_call: -; clone_size: once
cdr3_aa: CASSPGTGINTGELFF; cdr3_nt: TGTGCCAGCAGTCCCGGGACAGGCATTAACACCGGGGAGCTGTTTTTT; j_call: TRBJ2-2; cdr3_length: 16; v_call: TRBV5-6; d_call: TRBD1; clone_size: -
cdr3_aa: CASSLEYQWPYEQYF; cdr3_nt: TGTGCCAGCAGCTTGGAGTACCAGTGGCCCTACGAGCAGTACTTC; j_call: TRBJ2-7; cdr3_length: 15; v_call: TRBV5-6; d_call: -; clone_size: once
cdr3_aa: CASRRQGFDGYTF; cdr3_nt: TGTGCCAGCAGGAGACAGGGTTTTGATGGCTACACCTTC; j_call: TRBJ1-2; cdr3_length: 13; v_call: TRBV28; d_call: TRBD1; clone_size: -
cdr3_aa: CASSKEKRTSTYEQYF; cdr3_nt: TGTGCCAGCAGCAAAGAGAAGCGGACCTCAACCTACGAGCAGTACTTC; j_call: TRBJ2-7; cdr3_length: 16; v_call: TRBV21-1; d_call: -; clone_size: few
cdr3_aa: CASSFLVDSNQPQHF; cdr3_nt: TGTGCCAGCAGCTTTCTCGTAGATAGCAATCAGCCCCAGCATTTT; j_call: TRBJ1-5; cdr3_length: 15; v_call: TRBV7-2; d_call: -; clone_size: -
cdr3_aa: CASSFQGNSPLHF; cdr3_nt: TGTGCCAGCAGCTTCCAGGGTAACTCACCCCTCCACTTT; j_call: TRBJ1-6; cdr3_length: 13; v_call: TRBV11-2; d_call: -; clone_size: -
cdr3_aa: CASSIGGAQYF; cdr3_nt: TGTGCCAGTAGTATTGGTGGGGCGCAGTATTTT; j_call: TRBJ2-3; cdr3_length: 11; v_call: TRBV19; d_call: -; clone_size: -
cdr3_aa: CASSQGSPLAKNIQYF; cdr3_nt: TGTGCCAGCAGCCAAGGGTCCCCATTAGCCAAAAACATTCAGTACTTC; j_call: TRBJ2-4; cdr3_length: 16; v_call: TRBV3-1/TRBV3-2; d_call: -; clone_size: -
cdr3_aa: CASSIYRDGELFF; cdr3_nt: TGTGCCAGCAGCATTTACAGGGACGGGGAGCTGTTTTTT; j_call: TRBJ2-2; cdr3_length: 13; v_call: TRBV7-2; d_call: -; clone_size: -
cdr3_aa: CASEDGSTQYF; cdr3_nt: TGTGCCAGCGAGGATGGGAGTACCCAGTACTTC; j_call: TRBJ2-5; cdr3_length: 11; v_call: TRBV6-5; d_call: -; clone_size: -
cdr3_aa: CASSYGNTDTQYF; cdr3_nt: TGCGCCAGCAGTTACGGAAACACAGATACGCAGTATTTT; j_call: TRBJ2-3; cdr3_length: 13; v_call: TRBV4-3; d_call: -; clone_size: -
cdr3_aa: CAWSPRLAGAYNEQFF; cdr3_nt: TGTGCCTGGAGTCCTCGGCTAGCGGGGGCCTACAATGAGCAGTTCTTC; j_call: TRBJ2-1; cdr3_length: 16; v_call: TRBV30; d_call: TRBD2; clone_size: -